One sample yielded the 26 T cell receptor beta chains listed below, sequenced in a study of control samples from healthy donors and cancer patients. Sequencing was performed with immunoSEQ multiplex PCR; in TCRdb, only in-frame clones are kept and a portion is missing. The sample comprises around 27,000 clones, approximately 85% of which are singletons, and around 7.1% rests with the top ten. The specimen was PBMCs. Every receptor here comes from a woman aged 60-75 years with head and neck cancer.

V gene TRBV27 combines with J gene TRBJ1-2, with TRBD1 matching 11 bases. Germline CDR1 MNHEY, CDR2 SMNVEV (reference sequence). CDR3 size: 16 residues. J gave up 8 bases and V 6 bases, and 14 bases lay outside the gene matches. CDR3 DNA: TGTGCCAGCAGCCTTCTTTCTGGACAGGGGGCGAGGGGCTACACCTTC. Protein: CASSLLSGQGARGYTF.

This rearrangement joins TRBV29-1 to TRBJ2-7; tentative D call: TRBD1 (6 bases). Trimming stripped 4 bases from V and 5 bases from J, with 15 bases between. Germline-derived CDR1 and CDR2 are SQVTM and ANQGSEA. The CDR3 sequence is 13 residues long. In DNA form, the CDR3 reads TGCAGCGTTGGGGTCGGACAGCTGGACGAGCAGTACTTC. Protein sequence: CSVGVGQLDEQYF.

This chain joins TRBV6-1 and TRBJ2-5; 10 bases agree with TRBD1. CDR3 length: 15 residues. Germline lookup yields CDR1 MNHNS and CDR2 SASEGT. V lost 3 bases to trimming and J lost 5 bases; unmatched junction nucleotides: 6. This CDR3 is CASSDRDRGTETQYF. CDR3 bases: TGTGCCAGCAGTGATCGGGACAGGGGAACGGAGACCCAGTACTTC.

The rearrangement links TRBV3-1 (or the pseudogene TRBV3-2) to TRBJ1-5; unclear D gene. The CDR3 extends over 15 amino acids. CDR1 LGHDT and CDR2 YNNKEL come from the germline V gene (reference sequence). V was shortened by 3 bases and J by 3 bases, with 12 bases between the two germline ends. The CDR3 DNA reads as TGTGCCAGCAGCCATTCGTCGAGCCTCAATCAGCCCCAGCATTTT. This codes for CASSHSSSLNQPQHF.

The CDR3 loop is CASSLGLGGHYEQYF. CDR3 nucleotide sequence: TGTGCCAGCAGCTTAGGTCTGGGGGGCCACTACGAGCAGTACTTC. The genes are TRBV7-2 and TRBJ2-7, with D possibly being TRBD1 or TRBD2 (6 bases each). In germline, CDR1 is SGHTA, CDR2 FQGNSA. Trimming took 1 base from V and 3 from J, leaving 13 bases between them. This CDR3 is built from 15 residues.

J is TRBJ1-2 and V is TRBV6-5; 10 positions agree with TRBD1. This CDR3 is built from 16 residues. Germline CDR1 and CDR2: MNHEY and SVGAGI. The ends lost 4 bases at V and 5 bases at J; junction bases unmatched: 10. CDR3 nucleotides: TGTGCCAGCAGTTTGGGACAGGGGACGCTAACATATGGCTACACCTTC. It is translated as CASSLGQGTLTYGYTF.

The rearrangement links TRBV5-1 to TRBJ2-3; D is unresolved. CDR1 and CDR2 from the germline V gene are SGHRS and YFSETQ. The V and J ends lost 9 bases and 2 bases respectively, with 13 bases between them. The CDR3 loop spans 13 amino acids. The CDR3 spells CAIHAGLTDTQYF. In DNA, the CDR3 is TGCGCCATCCATGCCGGGCTCACAGATACGCAGTATTTT.

The V gene is TRBV5-1, the J gene TRBJ1-6, with 12 nucleotides matching TRBD1. CDR1 is SGHRS and CDR2 is YFSETQ in the germline V gene. J lost 11 bases, V lost 4 bases, and 4 bases had no gene match. The CDR3 totals 14 residues. The DNA for the CDR3 is TGCGCCAGCAGCGGGACAGGGGGCTTTGCACCCCTCCACTTT. It translates to CASSGTGGFAPLHF.

The chain has TRBV4-2 and TRBJ1-5; 8 positions agree with TRBD1. The length of the CDR3 is 17 residues. Per the germline V gene, CDR1 is LGHNA and CDR2 is YNFKEQ. The V and J ends lost 5 bases and 0 bases, in that order; junction bases with no gene match: 9. In DNA form, the CDR3 reads TGTGCCAGCAGCAAATGGGGACAGGATAATAGCAATCAGCCCCAGCATTTT. Its translation: CASSKWGQDNSNQPQHF.

This chain links TRBV7-6 with TRBJ1-3; the D is unclear. Trimming took 1 base from V and 0 from J, leaving 10 bases between them. Germline V CDR1 and CDR2: SGHVS, FNYEAQ. This CDR3 is 16 amino acids long. The CDR3 DNA follows: TGTGCCAGCAGCTTAGATGGGGAAAGCTCTGGAAACACCATATATTTT. This codes for CASSLDGESSGNTIYF.

V and J are TRBV15 and TRBJ1-2; unclear D gene. The CDR3 has 14 amino acids. Trimming removed 1 base from V and 2 bases from J, with 8 bases in between. The germline V gene has CDR1 LNHNV and CDR2 YYDKDF (reference sequence). The CDR3 region is CATSRVKGNYGYTF. CDR3 nucleotide sequence: TGTGCCACCAGCAGAGTTAAGGGCAACTATGGCTACACCTTC.

This chain joins TRBV6-2 or TRBV6-3 and TRBJ1-4; 7 bases map to TRBD1. Germline V gene data show CDR1 as MNHEY and CDR2 as SVGEGT. This CDR3 is 15 amino acids long. The V segment lost 6 bases and the J segment 6 bases; nucleotides outside the gene matches: 10. For the CDR3, the DNA is TGTGCCAGCAGCCCACAGGGGTCCAGCTATGAAAAACTGTTTTTT. Its protein is CASSPQGSSYEKLFF.

The genes are TRBV14 and TRBJ1-2; D not resolved. This CDR3 comprises 13 residues. The V and J ends lost 2 bases and 10 bases respectively, with 14 bases between them. CDR1 is SGHDN and CDR2 is FVKESK in the germline V gene. The DNA for the CDR3 is TGTGCCAGCAGCCAAACGCCGTCTTTTGTCTACACCTTC. It translates to CASSQTPSFVYTF.

This rearrangement joins TRBV6-6 to TRBJ2-3; D perhaps matches TRBD2 (5 bases). The CDR3 extends over 16 amino acids. Trimming stripped 2 bases from V and 3 bases from J, with 15 bases between. CDR1 and CDR2 from the germline V gene are MNHNY and SVGAGI (reference sequence). CDR3 DNA: TGTGCCAGCAGTTACCACCTGGGGAGTAGTACAGATACGCAGTATTTT. Protein: CASSYHLGSSTDTQYF.

The V call is TRBV7-9, the J call TRBJ1-1; the match to TRBD1 covers 10 bases. The germline V gene encodes CDR1 SEHNR and CDR2 FQNEAQ (reference sequence). With V trimmed by 3 bases and J by 6 bases, 7 bases remained unmatched. The CDR3 is 15 residues long. CDR3 sequence reads: CASSFPGQGLPEAFF. The CDR3 nucleotides read TGTGCCAGCAGCTTTCCGGGACAGGGGCTACCTGAAGCTTTCTTT. Full variable domain (rest looked up from reference TRBV7-9 and TRBJ1-1): DTGVSQNPRHKITKRGQNVTFRCDPISEHNRLYWYRQTLGQGPEFLTYFQNEAQLEKSRLLSDRFSAERPKGSFSTLEIQRTEQGDSAMYLCASSFPGQGLPEAFFGQGTRLTVV.

V usage is TRBV11-2 and J usage is TRBJ2-7, with D possibly being TRBD2 (6 bases). The CDR3 spans 15 residues. V was trimmed by 5 bases and J by 2 bases, leaving 16 bases between them. Germline V gene lookup returns CDR1 SGHAT and CDR2 FQNNGV. CDR3 in amino acids: CASSVSGGQTYEQYF. CDR3 nucleotides: TGTGCCAGCAGCGTTAGCGGTGGACAAACCTACGAGCAGTACTTC.

V is TRBV4-1 and J is TRBJ1-6; 8 bases are shared with TRBD1. This CDR3 has 17 residues. Germline loops: CDR1 MGHRA, CDR2 YSYEKL. Trimming took 1 base from V and 4 from J; bases not matched to a gene: 6. The CDR3 DNA follows: TGCGCCAGCAGCCAAGGCAGGGGGCGCCGGTATAATTCACCCCTCCACTTT. This sequence encodes CASSQGRGRRYNSPLHF.

Points on this clone: Other DNA sequences within the sample encode an identical CDR3. The rearrangement joins TRBV24-1 to TRBJ1-5, with D unresolved. Germline V lookup: CDR1 KGHDR, CDR2 SFDVKD. Between the trimmed V and J ends, which lost 7 bases and 4 bases, there was a span of 10 bases. The CDR3 consists of 13 residues. The CDR3 coding sequence is TGTGCCACCAGCCGGGGTAATAATCAGCCCCAGCATTTT. The encoded protein is CATSRGNNQPQHF.

The rearrangement uses TRBV12-3 or TRBV12-4 and TRBJ1-3; no reliable D call. V gave up 3 bases and J gave up 11 bases, with 11 bases separating them. The CDR3 contains 12 residues. The CDR3 region has the DNA TGTGCCAGCAGTTTGGGAGGGTTCTCCATATATTTT. Translation: CASSLGGFSIYF.

The genes are TRBV4-3 and TRBJ2-5; 12 bases are shared with TRBD2. From germline, CDR1 is LGHNA and CDR2 YSLEER. The junction had 11 bases not matched to a gene; V was cut back by 1 base and J by 2 bases. This CDR3 has 19 amino acids. CDR3: CASSQAPWGLAGSQETQYF. The DNA of the CDR3 is TGCGCCAGCAGCCAAGCTCCCTGGGGACTAGCGGGTTCACAAGAGACCCAGTACTTC.

This sequence joins TRBV4-3 and TRBJ1-2; D is ambiguous. This CDR3 is built from 16 residues. The germline CDR1 and CDR2 sequences are LGHNA and YSLEER. Deletions cut 0 bases from V and 1 base from J, with 12 bases between. CDR3 amino acids: CASSQDRAAINYGYTF. The CDR3 DNA follows: TGCGCCAGCAGCCAAGATCGGGCAGCCATTAACTATGGCTACACCTTC.

The genes are TRBV24-1 and TRBJ2-2, with D perhaps matching TRBD1 (6 bases). CDR1 KGHDR and CDR2 SFDVKD come from the germline V gene. V lost 9 bases, J lost 2 bases, and 9 bases lay in between. This CDR3 is 13 amino acids long. The CDR3 DNA reads TGTGCCACCGGGACATCTAACACCGGGGAGCTGTTTTTT. Residues: CATGTSNTGELFF.

The gene calls are TRBV3-1 (or the pseudogene TRBV3-2) and TRBJ2-7, with TRBD1 identical over 11 bases. CDR3 length equals 15 residues. Germline CDR1 and CDR2: LGHDT and YNNKEL (reference sequence). Germline trimming cut 3 bases from V and 2 bases from J; bases unmatched to any gene: 3. The CDR3 region has the DNA TGTGCCAGCAGCCAGCCGGGACAGGGGGCCTACGAGCAGTACTTC. This codes for CASSQPGQGAYEQYF.

Concerning this clone itself: Other DNA sequences from this sample encode an identical CDR3 as well. V is TRBV3-1 (or the pseudogene TRBV3-2) and J is TRBJ1-5, with a weak D call TRBD1 (5 bases). The CDR3 has 17 residues. The V and J ends lost 1 base and 3 bases respectively, with 16 bases between them. Germline values: CDR1 LGHDT, CDR2 YNNKEL (reference sequence). The CDR3 is CASSQGGGPGNNQPQHF. The CDR3 DNA is TGTGCCAGCAGCCAAGGGGGGGGACCAGGGAACAATCAGCCCCAGCATTTT.

V gene TRBV7-2 combines with J gene TRBJ2-3, with 16 positions matching TRBD2. From germline, CDR1 is SGHTA and CDR2 FQGNSA. The CDR3 spans 17 residues. V dropped 3 bases and J dropped 6; count of bases not matched to a gene: 6. CDR3 sequence: CASSFGTSGGAVDTQYF. The CDR3 DNA reads as TGTGCCAGCAGCTTCGGGACTAGCGGGGGGGCCGTGGATACGCAGTATTTT. The whole variable domain, filled in from reference TRBV7-2 and TRBJ2-3, reads GAGVSQSPSNKVTEKGKDVELRCDPISGHTALYWYRQSLGQGLEFLIYFQGNSAPDKSGLPSDRFSAERTGGSVSTLTIQRTQQEDSAVYLCASSFGTSGGAVDTQYFGPGTRLTVL.

This clone has just one count. V is TRBV6-1 and J is TRBJ2-3, with D unresolved. This CDR3 has 13 residues. Trimming removed 0 bases at V and 4 bases at J, with 5 bases between. The germline gives CDR1 MNHNS, CDR2 SASEGT. The CDR3 here is CASSEALPDTQYF. The CDR3, as DNA: TGTGCCAGCAGTGAAGCGTTGCCAGATACGCAGTATTTT.